The 3 T cell receptor beta chains below come from one sample, sequenced in a study of blood T cells in healthy people across ages. A second roughly 6 to 12 cycle PCR used barcoded and J-beta primers. TCRdb processed the 5' RACE reads anew with MiXCR; each CDR3 protein has one entry. This table has roughly 1,700,000 distinct CDR3 sequences, approximately 28% appearing once. Sequencing was done on a sample of blood. These receptors were obtained from a woman aged 30 to 39 in good health.

For this clonotype: Being one base from a much bigger clone, this may be a read error. This chain uses TRBV10-3 with TRBJ2-1; D is possibly TRBD1 (6 bases). This CDR3 spans 13 amino acids. Trimming took off 3 bases at V and 10 bases at J, with 13 bases between the two ends. The germline V gene encodes CDR1 ENHRY and CDR2 SYGVKD. For the CDR3, the DNA is TGTGCCATCAGTGATGGCAGGGGTTACGAGCAGTTCTTC. Translated, it gives CAISDGRGYEQFF.

The gene calls are TRBV11-2 and TRBJ1-1, with D uncertain. From germline, CDR1 is SGHAT and CDR2 FQNNGV. V was pared by 3 bases and J by 5 bases, with 16 bases between. This CDR3 has 15 residues. CDR3 DNA sequence: TGTGCCAGCAGCTTGCGAGGGAGGGCATGGACTGAAGCTTTCTTT. Translating it yields CASSLRGRAWTEAFF. Filled out from reference TRBV11-2 and TRBJ1-1, the complete variable domain reads EAGVAQSPRYKIIEKRQSVAFWCNPISGHATLYWYQQILGQGPKLLIQFQNNGVVDDSQLPKDRFSAERLKGVDSTLKIQPAKLEDSAVYLCASSLRGRAWTEAFFGQGTRLTVV.

This clonotype was counted ten times or more. The rearrangement links TRBV5-1 to TRBJ2-2, with TRBD1 matching over 7 bases. Per the germline V gene, CDR1 is SGHRS and CDR2 is YFSETQ. This CDR3 spans 14 amino acids. Trimming removed 3 bases from V and 5 bases from J; junction bases left unmatched: 4. The CDR3 DNA follows: TGCGCCAGCAGCTCCGACAGGGCGACCGGGGAGCTGTTTTTT. Amino acid sequence: CASSSDRATGELFF.